The clone carrying this TCR beta chain was recorded at least ten times. This specimen comes from a study of metastatic and nonmetastatic thyroid tumors. Background on the study: Blood and tumor or nodule tissue repertoires from malignant and benign thyroid patients were compared.

TCRdb reanalyzed the PCR reads via MiXCR. The table records about 92,000 clones, more than 13% of them present only once. Thyroid surgery took place with no prior treatment in any patient. The source material was blood. The receptor's source is a female donor with papillary thyroid cancer or a benign thyroid nodule (not recorded which). Some clones in this sample may be carry-over from other donors' samples.

Here the CDR3 DNA reads TGTGCCAGCAGCGACCCACCCGGGACTAGCGGCACCGGGGAGCTGTTTTTT. This encodes CASSDPPGTSGTGELFF. The chain joins TRBV4-2 to TRBJ2-2; 11 bases map to TRBD2. Germline assignment: CDR1 LGHNA and CDR2 YNFKEQ. The CDR3 extends over 17 amino acids. The V and J ends lost 5 bases and 4 bases, in that order; junction bases with no gene match: 9.